This T cell receptor beta chain was recovered during a study of T cell responses to AZD1222 COVID-19 vaccine. This table comes from immunoSEQ multiplex PCR, and its TCRdb copy is limited to in-frame clones, with some not included. The sample lists approximately 90,000 clones, approximately 92% occurring once. Worth noting for this clone: Its antigen remains unidentified.

Per germline, CDR1 LNHDA and CDR2 SQIVND (reference sequence). V dropped 4 bases and J dropped 8; count of bases not matched to a gene: 11. This CDR3 has 16 amino acids. Study-wide points: White British donors predominated, females outnumbered males, and clonal diversity was possibly underestimated. CD4 TCRs linked to vaccination spanned spike, dominating at 160-218 and 743-854. Only after the peak T cell response were repertoires sampled.

J is TRBJ1-4 and V is TRBV19; 9 bases agree with TRBD1. Sequences were derived from peripheral blood, sampled on day 0 of AZD1222 vaccination. The origin of this receptor is an adult in good health. This chain's CDR3 is CASSNLEGQGVEKLFF. The DNA for the CDR3 is TGTGCCAGTAGTAATCTGGAGGGACAGGGTGTGGAAAAACTGTTTTTT.